This T cell receptor beta chain is drawn from a study of spatial heterogeneity in lung cancer. Study summary: Detected sequences consistently included more beta-chain ones than alpha-chain ones.

Germline loops: CDR1 SGHRS, CDR2 YFSETQ. This CDR3 is built from 16 residues. Trimming stripped 4 bases from V and 0 bases from J, with 16 bases between. The sample's time point: sample taken at primary tumor resection. Without sorting, whole RNA was sequenced from tumor, nontumor lung or frozen PBMC. Samples were obtained from around 73 donors, all untreated early-stage non-small cell lung cancer patients. MiXCR was run by TCRdb on the 5' RACE reads, yielding one entry per CDR3 protein. The repertoire has some 100,000 distinct CDR3 sequences, under 9% of them found once; the top ten carry roughly 7.2%.

The sequencing here drew on PBMCs, taken at surgery. The chain employs TRBV5-1 and TRBJ1-1, with D possibly being TRBD1 (5 bases). The clonotype originates from a male donor with early-stage non-small cell lung cancer. The CDR3 nucleotides read TGCGCCAGCAGCCGGGGCGTTGGAAATATGAACACTGAAGCTTTCTTT. This sequence encodes CASSRGVGNMNTEAFF.